This T cell receptor beta chain came from a study of Graves' ophthalmopathy and Graves' hyperthyroidism. This clonotype was seen many times. Among the hyperthyroidism patients, all were newly diagnosed, aged 18 to 65, with under 2 months' duration. The authors amplified TCR beta CDR3 regions, and they did so from RNA transcripts for repertoire sequencing. HTBI primers served in a first-round RT-PCR, which a second-round multiplex PCR followed. TCRdb passed the multiplex PCR reads through MiXCR, listing each CDR3 protein once. The sample lists 300,000 to 400,000 distinct CDR3 sequences, about 15% occurring once. Deletions cut 7 bases from V and 5 bases from J, with 18 bases between. The CDR3 spans 14 residues. Germline CDR1 and CDR2: MNHEY and SVGAGI.

Sequencing was done on a sample of peripheral blood. This chain joins TRBV6-5 and TRBJ2-7; D remains ambiguous. This receptor was obtained from an adult woman with stable Graves' hyperthyroidism. DNA for the CDR3: TGTGCCAGCAATCGAGACTGGGGTTCCAACGAGCAGTACTTC. Its translation: CASNRDWGSNEQYF.